This T cell receptor (beta chain) emerged from a study of vaccination and CD4 T cells after COVID-19. Study-level information: With a range of 35 to 161, the median interval from diagnosis to drawing post-COVID samples was approximately 91 days. Study-wide results and caveats: Going from roughly 21 to 40, median SARS-CoV-2-reactive clonotypes did not rise significantly.

This clonotype was counted a single time. Its antigen remains unidentified. Trimming took off 8 bases at V and 1 base at J, with 12 bases between the two ends. The V gene's germline CDR1 is MNHNS and CDR2 SASEGT. The CDR3 extends over 13 amino acids. The Oncomine TCR Beta short-read assay was applied to DNA of cultured CD4+ T cells. TCRdb independently ran MiXCR on the PCR reads; one entry per CDR3 protein. Of about 19,000 distinct CDR3 sequences listed, over 55% are singletons. Treatment reported: approximately 10-day PBMC culture with coronavirus spike peptide pools or control peptides (ViraFEST assay). TCR sequencing followed the expansion of antigen-specific T cells with peptide pools in ViraFEST. Wells contained 1.8 million or so PBMCs each, and these were cultured with roughly 9.9 IU/ml IL-2 and around 10 ug/ml peptide pools.

The receptor was isolated from a human donor who had recovered from COVID-19. This sequence joins TRBV6-1 and TRBJ2-7, with D perhaps matching TRBD1 or TRBD2 (5 bases each). The material was CD4+ T cells from blood, cultured in vitro, obtained after SARS-CoV-2 vaccination. The CDR3 sequence: CASRPRGSYEQYF. DNA of the CDR3: TGTGCCAGCCGGCCGAGGGGTTCCTACGAGCAGTACTTC.